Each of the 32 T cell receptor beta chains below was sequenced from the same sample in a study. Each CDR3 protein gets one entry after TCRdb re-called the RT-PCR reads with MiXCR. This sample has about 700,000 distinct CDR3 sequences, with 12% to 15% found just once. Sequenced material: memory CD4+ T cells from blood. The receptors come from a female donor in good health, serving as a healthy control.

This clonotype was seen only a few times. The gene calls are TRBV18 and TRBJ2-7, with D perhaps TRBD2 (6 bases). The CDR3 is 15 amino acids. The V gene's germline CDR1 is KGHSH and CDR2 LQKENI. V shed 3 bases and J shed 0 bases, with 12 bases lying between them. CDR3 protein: CASSPPTRSSYEQYF. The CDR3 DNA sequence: TGTGCCAGCTCACCTCCGACTAGGAGCTCCTACGAGCAGTACTTC.

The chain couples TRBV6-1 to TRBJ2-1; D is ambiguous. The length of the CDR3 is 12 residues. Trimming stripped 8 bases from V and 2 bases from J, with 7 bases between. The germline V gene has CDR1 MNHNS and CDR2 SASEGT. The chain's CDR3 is CASPAAYNEQFF. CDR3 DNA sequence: TGTGCCAGCCCGGCGGCCTACAATGAGCAGTTCTTC.

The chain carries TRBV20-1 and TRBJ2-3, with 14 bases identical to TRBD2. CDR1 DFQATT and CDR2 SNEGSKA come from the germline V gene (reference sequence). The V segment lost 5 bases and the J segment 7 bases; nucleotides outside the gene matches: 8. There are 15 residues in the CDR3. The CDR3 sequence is CSADPTSGGAYTQYF. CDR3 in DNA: TGCAGTGCTGACCCGACTAGCGGGGGGGCGTATACGCAGTATTTT.

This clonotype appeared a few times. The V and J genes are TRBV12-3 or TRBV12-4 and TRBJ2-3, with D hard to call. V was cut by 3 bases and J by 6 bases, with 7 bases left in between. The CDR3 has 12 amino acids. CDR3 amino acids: CASSFISDTQYF. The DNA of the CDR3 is TGTGCCAGCAGTTTTATCTCGGATACGCAGTATTTT.

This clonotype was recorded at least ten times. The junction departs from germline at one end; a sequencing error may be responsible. This CDR3 is CASSLVRDSYEQYF. The CDR3 DNA reads as TGCGCCAGCAGCTTGGTTCGGGACAGTTACGAGCAGTACTTC. The V and J genes are TRBV7-2 and TRBJ2-7, with 7 bases fitting TRBD1. Germline V CDR1 and CDR2: SGHTA, FQGNSA. The CDR3 is 14 amino acids.

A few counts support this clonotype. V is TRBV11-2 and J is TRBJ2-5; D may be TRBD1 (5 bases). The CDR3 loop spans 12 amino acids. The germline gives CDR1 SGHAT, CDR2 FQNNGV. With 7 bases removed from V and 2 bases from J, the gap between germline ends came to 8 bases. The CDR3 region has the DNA TGTGCCAGCAAGACAGTTCAAGAGACCCAGTACTTC. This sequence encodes CASKTVQETQYF.

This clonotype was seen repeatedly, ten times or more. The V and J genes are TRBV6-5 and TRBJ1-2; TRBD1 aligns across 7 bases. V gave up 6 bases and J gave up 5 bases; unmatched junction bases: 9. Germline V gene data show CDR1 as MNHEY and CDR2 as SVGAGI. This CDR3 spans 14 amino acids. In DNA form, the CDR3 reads TGTGCCAGCAGACGACAGGGAGAGGGTTATGGCTACACCTTC. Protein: CASRRQGEGYGYTF.

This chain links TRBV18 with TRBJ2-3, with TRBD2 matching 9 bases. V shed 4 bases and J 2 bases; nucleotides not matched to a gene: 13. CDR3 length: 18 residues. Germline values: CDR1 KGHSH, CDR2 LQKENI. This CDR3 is CASSLISPSGTNTDTQYF. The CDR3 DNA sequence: TGTGCCAGCTCACTAATATCCCCTAGCGGGACCAACACAGATACGCAGTATTTT. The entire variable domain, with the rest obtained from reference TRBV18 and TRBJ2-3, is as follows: NAGVMQNPRHLVRRRGQEARLRCSPMKGHSHVYWYRQLPEEGLKFMVYLQKENIIDESGMPKERFSAEFPKEGPSILRIQQVVRGDSAAYFCASSLISPSGTNTDTQYFGPGTRLTVL.

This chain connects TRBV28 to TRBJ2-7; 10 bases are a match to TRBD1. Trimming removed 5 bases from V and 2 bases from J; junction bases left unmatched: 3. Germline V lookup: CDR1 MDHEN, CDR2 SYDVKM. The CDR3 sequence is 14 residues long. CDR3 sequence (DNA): TGTGCCAGCAGTCACGGACAGGGGGCCTACGAGCAGTACTTC. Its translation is CASSHGQGAYEQYF. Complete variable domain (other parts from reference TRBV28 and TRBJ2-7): DVKVTQSSRYLVKRTGEKVFLECVQDMDHENMFWYRQDPGLGLRLIYFSYDVKMKEKGDIPEGYSVSREKKERFSLILESASTNQTSMYLCASSHGQGAYEQYFGPGTRLTVT.

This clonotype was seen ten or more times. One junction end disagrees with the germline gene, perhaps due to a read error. The CDR3, as DNA: TGTGCTAGCAGCTTAGGGAATTACAATGAGCAGTTCTTC. It codes for CASSLGNYNEQFF. The chain links TRBV7-7 to TRBJ2-1, with D unresolved. Germline CDR1 is SSHAT and CDR2 is FNYEAQ (reference sequence). The CDR3 is made up of 13 amino acids. Together with reference TRBV7-7 and TRBJ2-1, the CDR3 gives the full variable domain: GAGVSQSPRYKVTKRGQDVTLRCDPISSHATLYWYQQALGQGPEFLTYFNYEAQPDKSGLPSDRFSAERPEGSISTLTIQRTEQRDSAMYRCASSLGNYNEQFFGPGTRLTVL.

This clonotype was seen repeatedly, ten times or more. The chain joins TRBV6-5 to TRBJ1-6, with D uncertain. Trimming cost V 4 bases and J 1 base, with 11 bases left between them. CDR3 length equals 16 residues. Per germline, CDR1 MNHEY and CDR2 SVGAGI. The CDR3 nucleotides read TGTGCCAGCAGTTTGGACGCGAGGTCCTATAATTCACCCCTCCACTTT. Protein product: CASSLDARSYNSPLHF.

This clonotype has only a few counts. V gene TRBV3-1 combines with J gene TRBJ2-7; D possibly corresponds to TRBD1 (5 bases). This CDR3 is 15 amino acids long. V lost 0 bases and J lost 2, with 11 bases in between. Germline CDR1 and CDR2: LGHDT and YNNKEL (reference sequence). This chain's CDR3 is CASSQDSGAPYEQYF. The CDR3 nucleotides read TGTGCCAGCAGCCAAGATTCTGGGGCCCCCTACGAGCAGTACTTC.

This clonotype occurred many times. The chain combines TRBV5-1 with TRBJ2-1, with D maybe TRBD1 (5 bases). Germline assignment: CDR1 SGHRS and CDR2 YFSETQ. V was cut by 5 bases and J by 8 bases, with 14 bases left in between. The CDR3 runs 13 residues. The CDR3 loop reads CASRRTPLDEQFF. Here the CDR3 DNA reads TGCGCCAGCAGAAGGACACCCTTGGATGAGCAGTTCTTC.

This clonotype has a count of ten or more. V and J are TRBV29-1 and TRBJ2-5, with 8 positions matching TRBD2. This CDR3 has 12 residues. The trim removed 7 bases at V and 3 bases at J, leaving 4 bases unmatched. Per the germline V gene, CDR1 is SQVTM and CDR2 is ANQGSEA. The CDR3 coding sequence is TGCAGCGCACGGGAGGGGGAAGAGACCCAGTACTTC. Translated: CSAREGEETQYF.

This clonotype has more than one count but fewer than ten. The CDR3 bases are TGCGCCAGCAGCTTGGACACAACAACTAATGAAAAACTGTTTTTT. Translation gives CASSLDTTTNEKLFF. The gene calls are TRBV5-1 and TRBJ1-4; D is ambiguous. Germline V CDR1 and CDR2: SGHRS, YFSETQ. Trimming shortened V by 0 bases and J by 0 bases, and 6 bases separated the two germline ends. The CDR3 is 15 amino acids.

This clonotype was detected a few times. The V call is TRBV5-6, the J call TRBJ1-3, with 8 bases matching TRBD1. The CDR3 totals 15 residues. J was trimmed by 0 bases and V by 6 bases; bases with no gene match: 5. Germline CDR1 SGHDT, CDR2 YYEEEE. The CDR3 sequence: CASIRQGSSGNTIYF. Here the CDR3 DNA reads TGTGCCAGCATCAGACAGGGGAGCTCTGGAAACACCATATATTTT. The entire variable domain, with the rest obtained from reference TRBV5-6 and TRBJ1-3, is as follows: DAGVTQSPTHLIKTRGQQVTLRCSPKSGHDTVSWYQQALGQGPQFIFQYYEEEERQRGNFPDRFSGHQFPNYSSELNVNALLLGDSALYLCASIRQGSSGNTIYFGEGSWLTVV.

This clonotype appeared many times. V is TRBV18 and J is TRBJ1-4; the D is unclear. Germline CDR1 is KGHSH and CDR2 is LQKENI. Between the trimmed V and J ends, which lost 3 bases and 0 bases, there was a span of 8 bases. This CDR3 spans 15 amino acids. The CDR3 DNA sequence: TGTGCCAGCTCACCCGATCAATCAACTAATGAAAAACTGTTTTTT. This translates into CASSPDQSTNEKLFF.

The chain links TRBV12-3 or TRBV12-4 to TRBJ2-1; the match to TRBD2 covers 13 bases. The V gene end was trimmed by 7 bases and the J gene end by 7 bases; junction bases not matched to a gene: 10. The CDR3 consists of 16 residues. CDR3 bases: TGTGCCAGCACCCGAGGGACTAGCGGGATCCCGAATGAGCAGTTCTTC. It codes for CASTRGTSGIPNEQFF.

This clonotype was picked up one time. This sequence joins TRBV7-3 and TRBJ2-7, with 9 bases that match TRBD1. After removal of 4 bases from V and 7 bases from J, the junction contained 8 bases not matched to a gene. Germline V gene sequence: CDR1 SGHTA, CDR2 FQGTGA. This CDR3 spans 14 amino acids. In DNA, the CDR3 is TGTGCCAGCAGCTCGGGACAGGGTGACAGGGAGCAGTACTTC. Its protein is CASSSGQGDREQYF.

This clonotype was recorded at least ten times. As DNA, the CDR3 is TGCAGTGCTACTAACCCAGTGGGGGAGGATCAGCCCCAGCATTTT. Amino acids: CSATNPVGEDQPQHF. The chain recombines TRBV20-1 with TRBJ1-5; weak D call: TRBD1 (5 bases). Germline V gene lookup returns CDR1 DFQATT and CDR2 SNEGSKA (reference sequence). This CDR3 is built from 15 residues. V gave up 4 bases and J gave up 5 bases, with 18 bases separating them.

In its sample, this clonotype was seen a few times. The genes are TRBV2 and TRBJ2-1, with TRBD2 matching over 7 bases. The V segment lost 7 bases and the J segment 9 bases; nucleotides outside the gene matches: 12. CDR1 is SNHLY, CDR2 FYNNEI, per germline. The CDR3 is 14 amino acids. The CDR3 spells CASKINSGGGEQFF. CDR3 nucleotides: TGTGCCAGCAAAATAAACTCCGGCGGGGGTGAGCAGTTCTTC. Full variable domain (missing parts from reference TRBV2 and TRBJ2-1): EPEVTQTPSHQVTQMGQEVILRCVPISNHLYFYWYRQILGQKVEFLVSFYNNEISEKSEIFDDQFSVERPDGSNFTLKIRSTKLEDSAMYFCASKINSGGGEQFFGPGTRLTVL.

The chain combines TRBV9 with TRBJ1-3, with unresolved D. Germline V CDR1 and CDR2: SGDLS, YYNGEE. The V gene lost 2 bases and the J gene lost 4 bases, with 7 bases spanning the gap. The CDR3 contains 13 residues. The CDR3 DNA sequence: TGTGCCAGCAGCGTGACTATCGGAAACACCATATATTTT. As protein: CASSVTIGNTIYF.

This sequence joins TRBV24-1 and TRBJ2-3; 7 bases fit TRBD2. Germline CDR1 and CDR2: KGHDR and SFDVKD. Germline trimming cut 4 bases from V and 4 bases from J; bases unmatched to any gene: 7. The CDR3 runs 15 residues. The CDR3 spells CATSDKGRGPDTQYF. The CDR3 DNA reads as TGTGCCACCAGTGACAAGGGGAGGGGACCAGATACGCAGTATTTT.

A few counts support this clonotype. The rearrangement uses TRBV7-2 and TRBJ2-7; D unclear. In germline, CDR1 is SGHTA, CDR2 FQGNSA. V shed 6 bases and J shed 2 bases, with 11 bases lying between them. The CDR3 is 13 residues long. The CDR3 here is CASSRGNTYEQYF. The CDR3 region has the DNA TGTGCCAGCAGTCGCGGTAATACCTACGAGCAGTACTTC.

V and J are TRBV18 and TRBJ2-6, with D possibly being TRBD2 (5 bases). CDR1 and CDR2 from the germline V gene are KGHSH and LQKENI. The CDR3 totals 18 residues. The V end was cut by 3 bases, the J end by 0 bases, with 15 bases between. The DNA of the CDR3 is TGTGCCAGCTCACCGGAGGTACAGCCTAGCTCTGGGGCCAACGTCCTGACTTTC. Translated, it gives CASSPEVQPSSGANVLTF.

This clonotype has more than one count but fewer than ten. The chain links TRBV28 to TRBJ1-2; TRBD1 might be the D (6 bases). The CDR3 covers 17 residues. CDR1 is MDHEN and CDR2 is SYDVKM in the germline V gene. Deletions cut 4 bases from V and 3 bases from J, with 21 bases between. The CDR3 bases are TGTGCCAGCAGTTCCCTGAAGACAGGACGAACCCACTATGGCTACACCTTC. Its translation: CASSSLKTGRTHYGYTF.

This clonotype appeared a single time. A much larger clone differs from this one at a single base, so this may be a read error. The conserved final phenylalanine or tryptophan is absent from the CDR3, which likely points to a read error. Here the CDR3 DNA reads TGTGCCAGCAGTAGGGATAACGAGCAGTACTCC. Amino acids: CASSRDNEQYS. This rearrangement joins TRBV6-5 to TRBJ2-7; D unresolved. CDR3 length: 11 amino acids. Germline values: CDR1 MNHEY, CDR2 SVGAGI. V was cut by 5 bases and J by 5 bases, with 7 bases left in between.

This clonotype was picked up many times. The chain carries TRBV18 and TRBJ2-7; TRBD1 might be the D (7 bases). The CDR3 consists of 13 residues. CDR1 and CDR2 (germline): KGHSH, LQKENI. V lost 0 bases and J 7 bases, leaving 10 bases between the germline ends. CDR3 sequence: CASSPPTGREQYF. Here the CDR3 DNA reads TGTGCCAGCTCACCACCGACAGGGAGGGAGCAGTACTTC.

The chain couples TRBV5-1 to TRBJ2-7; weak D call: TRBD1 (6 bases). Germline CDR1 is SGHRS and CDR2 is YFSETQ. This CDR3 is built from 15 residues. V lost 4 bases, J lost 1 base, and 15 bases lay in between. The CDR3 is CASSLWAGVSYEQYF. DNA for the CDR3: TGCGCCAGCAGCCTCTGGGCAGGGGTATCCTACGAGCAGTACTTC.

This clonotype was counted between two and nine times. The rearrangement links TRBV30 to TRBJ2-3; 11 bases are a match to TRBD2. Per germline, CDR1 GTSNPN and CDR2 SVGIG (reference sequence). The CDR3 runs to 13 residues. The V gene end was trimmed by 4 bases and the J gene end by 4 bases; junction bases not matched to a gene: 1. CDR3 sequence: CAWKLAGADTQYF. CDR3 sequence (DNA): TGTGCCTGGAAACTAGCGGGAGCAGATACGCAGTATTTT.

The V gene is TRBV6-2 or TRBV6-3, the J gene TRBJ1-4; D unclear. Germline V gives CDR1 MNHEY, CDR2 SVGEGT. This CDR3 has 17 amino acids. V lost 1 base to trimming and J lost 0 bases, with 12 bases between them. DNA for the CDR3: TGTGCCAGCAGTTACTTACAGCATACCGCAACTAATGAAAAACTGTTTTTT. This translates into CASSYLQHTATNEKLFF.

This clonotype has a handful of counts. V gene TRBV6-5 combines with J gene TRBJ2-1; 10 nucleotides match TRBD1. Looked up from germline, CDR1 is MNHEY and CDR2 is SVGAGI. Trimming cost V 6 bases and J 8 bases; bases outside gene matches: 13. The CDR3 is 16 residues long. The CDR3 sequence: CASREAGTGVSYEQFF. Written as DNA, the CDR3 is TGTGCCAGCAGGGAGGCCGGGACAGGGGTTAGCTATGAGCAGTTCTTC.